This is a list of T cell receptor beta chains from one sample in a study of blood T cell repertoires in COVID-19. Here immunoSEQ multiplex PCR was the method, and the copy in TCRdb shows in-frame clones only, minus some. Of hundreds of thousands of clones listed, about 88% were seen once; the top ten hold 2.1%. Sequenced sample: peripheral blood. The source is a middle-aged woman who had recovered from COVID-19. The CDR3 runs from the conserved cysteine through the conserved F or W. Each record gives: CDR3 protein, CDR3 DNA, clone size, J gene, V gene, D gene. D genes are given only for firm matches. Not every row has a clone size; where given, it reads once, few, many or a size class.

CDR3 protein: CASSLGGRNTIYF
CDR3 DNA: TGTGCCAGCAGTTTGGGGGGGCGAAACACCATATATTTT
clone size: -
J gene: TRBJ1-3
V gene: TRBV12-3/TRBV12-4
D gene: -

CDR3 protein: CASRNSAGFEQFF
CDR3 DNA: TGTGCCAGCAGGAATTCAGCGGGGTTTGAGCAGTTCTTC
clone size: -
J gene: TRBJ2-1
V gene: TRBV6-5
D gene: TRBD2

CDR3 protein: CASGQGQGRTYEQYF
CDR3 DNA: TGTGCTAGTGGCCAGGGACAGGGTAGGACCTACGAGCAGTACTTC
clone size: -
J gene: TRBJ2-7
V gene: TRBV12-5
D gene: TRBD1

CDR3 protein: CASSYSLSGGRDTQYF
CDR3 DNA: TGTGCCAGCAGTTACTCTTTGTCGGGGGGGCGGGATACGCAGTATTTT
clone size: -
J gene: TRBJ2-3
V gene: TRBV6-5
D gene: TRBD2

CDR3 protein: CASSLAGSQYQPQHF
CDR3 DNA: TGCGCCAGCAGCTTGGCGGGTTCCCAGTATCAGCCCCAGCATTTT
clone size: -
J gene: TRBJ1-5
V gene: TRBV5-1
D gene: -

CDR3 protein: CASSSVRGEQYF
CDR3 DNA: TGTGCCAGCAGCTCCGTCAGGGGCGAGCAGTACTTC
clone size: -
J gene: TRBJ2-7
V gene: TRBV13
D gene: -

CDR3 protein: CSVEDPRQVEAQYF
CDR3 DNA: TGCAGCGTTGAAGATCCGAGACAGGTCGAGGCCCAGTACTTC
clone size: -
J gene: TRBJ2-5
V gene: TRBV29-1
D gene: -

CDR3 protein: CASSRSVYGGYTF
CDR3 DNA: TGCGCCAGCAGCCGAAGCGTCTATGGTGGCTACACCTTC
clone size: -
J gene: TRBJ1-2
V gene: TRBV4-3
D gene: -

CDR3 protein: CASSLAGLGGSGELFF
CDR3 DNA: TGTGCCAGCAGCTTAGCGGGACTAGGAGGGTCCGGGGAGCTGTTTTTT
clone size: -
J gene: TRBJ2-2
V gene: TRBV7-2
D gene: TRBD2

CDR3 protein: CASRRQGSNYGYTF
CDR3 DNA: TGTGCCAGCAGACGACAGGGGTCTAACTATGGCTACACCTTC
clone size: -
J gene: TRBJ1-2
V gene: TRBV7-2
D gene: TRBD1

CDR3 protein: CARTGVNTEAFF
CDR3 DNA: TGTGCCAGGACAGGAGTGAACACTGAAGCTTTCTTT
clone size: -
J gene: TRBJ1-1
V gene: TRBV2
D gene: -

CDR3 protein: CASSPLPGQGKGANVLTF
CDR3 DNA: TGTGCCAGCTCACCTTTACCGGGACAGGGGAAAGGGGCCAACGTCCTGACTTTC
clone size: -
J gene: TRBJ2-6
V gene: TRBV18
D gene: TRBD1

CDR3 protein: CASSLRLAGVSDEQFF
CDR3 DNA: TGTGCCAGCAGCTTACGACTAGCGGGAGTTAGCGATGAGCAGTTCTTC
clone size: -
J gene: TRBJ2-1
V gene: TRBV7-9
D gene: TRBD2

CDR3 protein: CASSSSTYPQPQHF
CDR3 DNA: TGTGCCAGCAGTTCCTCCACATACCCTCAGCCCCAGCATTTT
clone size: -
J gene: TRBJ1-5
V gene: TRBV6-5
D gene: -

CDR3 protein: CASSSDRRDTIYF
CDR3 DNA: TGTGCCAGCAGCTCCGACAGGAGAGACACCATATATTTT
clone size: -
J gene: TRBJ1-3
V gene: TRBV28
D gene: -

CDR3 protein: CASSMRLAGAYTGELFF
CDR3 DNA: TGTGCCAGTAGTATGCGGCTAGCGGGGGCTTACACCGGGGAGCTGTTTTTT
clone size: -
J gene: TRBJ2-2
V gene: TRBV19
D gene: TRBD2

CDR3 protein: CASSSLPGLAGGITDTQYF
CDR3 DNA: TGTGCCAGTAGTTCCCTTCCGGGACTAGCGGGGGGCATCACAGATACGCAGTATTTT
clone size: -
J gene: TRBJ2-3
V gene: TRBV19
D gene: TRBD2

CDR3 protein: CASSPKGGFPNTEAFF
CDR3 DNA: TGTGCCAGCTCACCAAAAGGAGGTTTTCCGAACACTGAAGCTTTCTTT
clone size: -
J gene: TRBJ1-1
V gene: TRBV18
D gene: -

CDR3 protein: CASSTSAGGSYNEQFF
CDR3 DNA: TGTGCCAGCAGCACAAGTGCAGGGGGCTCCTACAATGAGCAGTTCTTC
clone size: -
J gene: TRBJ2-1
V gene: TRBV7-3
D gene: TRBD1

CDR3 protein: CASSELVPEQYF
CDR3 DNA: TGTGCCAGCAGTGAACTAGTCCCCGAGCAGTACTTC
clone size: -
J gene: TRBJ2-7
V gene: TRBV2
D gene: -

CDR3 protein: CASSEQAGYNEQFF
CDR3 DNA: TGCGCCAGCAGCGAGCAGGCGGGGTACAATGAGCAGTTCTTC
clone size: -
J gene: TRBJ2-1
V gene: TRBV5-1
D gene: -

CDR3 protein: CASSYYRDTGELFF
CDR3 DNA: TGCGCCAGCAGCTACTACAGGGACACCGGGGAGCTGTTTTTT
clone size: -
J gene: TRBJ2-2
V gene: TRBV5-1
D gene: -

CDR3 protein: CASSYEGGTTYEQYF
CDR3 DNA: TGTGCCAGCAGCTACGAGGGCGGGACCACCTACGAGCAGTACTTC
clone size: -
J gene: TRBJ2-7
V gene: TRBV7-2
D gene: -

CDR3 protein: CASSVIAGSTEAFF
CDR3 DNA: TGTGCCAGCAGCGTAATTGCAGGCTCTACTGAAGCTTTCTTT
clone size: few
J gene: TRBJ1-1
V gene: TRBV9
D gene: -

CDR3 protein: CASSHRENIQYF
CDR3 DNA: TGTGCCAGCAGCCACAGGGAAAACATTCAGTACTTC
clone size: -
J gene: TRBJ2-4
V gene: TRBV6-6
D gene: -

CDR3 protein: CASSVPGLAGREQYF
CDR3 DNA: TGTGCCAGCAGCGTTCCGGGACTAGCGGGACGCGAGCAGTACTTC
clone size: few
J gene: TRBJ2-7
V gene: TRBV11-2
D gene: TRBD2

CDR3 protein: CASSPGLAGGRSSGANVLTF
CDR3 DNA: TGTGCCAGCTCACCGGGACTAGCGGGGGGTCGTAGCTCTGGGGCCAACGTCCTGACTTTC
clone size: -
J gene: TRBJ2-6
V gene: TRBV18
D gene: TRBD2

CDR3 protein: CASSLSRTGGNSPLHF
CDR3 DNA: TGTGCCAGCAGTCTATCCCGAACAGGGGGCAATTCACCCCTCCACTTT
clone size: -
J gene: TRBJ1-6
V gene: TRBV27
D gene: TRBD1

CDR3 protein: CASSLTRGEKLFF
CDR3 DNA: TGTGCCAGCAGCTTGACCAGGGGCGAAAAACTGTTTTTT
clone size: once
J gene: TRBJ1-4
V gene: TRBV7-6
D gene: -